These 10 T cell receptor beta chains share one sample of origin, sequenced in a study of T cell repertoires in cytomegalovirus infection. Each CDR3 protein gets one entry after TCRdb re-called the reads with MiXCR. This table has approximately 500,000 distinct CDR3 sequences, about 15% appearing once. Sequencing input: CD8+ T cells from PBMCs. The receptors come from a human donor in good health (CMV status not recorded). Some clones in this sample may be carry-over from other donors' samples.

This clonotype was recorded many times. This chain links TRBV6-1 with TRBJ2-1, with 11 bases that match TRBD2. CDR3 size: 16 residues. V dropped 7 bases and J dropped 6; count of bases not matched to a gene: 11. CDR1 MNHNS and CDR2 SASEGT come from the germline V gene. The CDR3 nucleotides read TGTGCCAGCAATGATCTACTAGCGGGGGAGGGCAATGAGCAGTTCTTC. This gives the protein CASNDLLAGEGNEQFF.

The chain recombines TRBV24-1 with TRBJ1-1; D remains ambiguous. Germline lookup yields CDR1 KGHDR and CDR2 SFDVKD. The CDR3 contains 13 residues. V lost 3 bases and J lost 5, with 9 bases in between. CDR3 sequence reads: CATSDRYTTEAFF. CDR3 bases: TGTGCCACCAGTGATCGCTACACGACTGAAGCTTTCTTT.

This clonotype was detected many times. CDR3 region: CASSLVGRGPHNEQFF. In DNA, the CDR3 is TGTGCCAGCAGCTTAGTGGGCAGGGGCCCTCACAATGAGCAGTTCTTC. This sequence joins TRBV7-8 and TRBJ2-1; possible D gene TRBD1, 6 bases. Germline V lookup: CDR1 SGHVS, CDR2 FQNEAQ. The V end was cut by 1 base, the J end by 5 bases, with 15 bases between. The CDR3 has 16 amino acids.

This clonotype was counted many times. The chain combines TRBV20-1 with TRBJ2-7; 7 bases map to TRBD2. This CDR3 spans 14 amino acids. Germline V gene data show CDR1 as DFQATT and CDR2 as SNEGSKA (reference sequence). J gave up 2 bases and V 6 bases, and 10 bases lay outside the gene matches. Written as DNA, the CDR3 is TGCAGTGCAGAACCGGCTAGCGGAACCTACGAGCAGTACTTC. Translated: CSAEPASGTYEQYF.

This clonotype was observed a few times. The rearrangement links TRBV5-4 to TRBJ1-2; D is ambiguous. Germline V gives CDR1 SGHNT, CDR2 YYREEE (reference sequence). V was shortened by 0 bases and J by 3 bases, with 9 bases between the two germline ends. The CDR3 is 14 amino acids. CDR3 bases: TGTGCCAGCAGCTTGGAGGGCGGGGACTATGGCTACACCTTC. Translated, it gives CASSLEGGDYGYTF.

This clonotype was detected many times. The chain uses TRBV4-1 and TRBJ1-5; D gene uncertain. V was shortened by 0 bases and J by 7 bases, with 16 bases between the two germline ends. The CDR3 loop spans 16 amino acids. Germline assignment: CDR1 MGHRA and CDR2 YSYEKL. The CDR3 loop is CASSQDSQEFMQPQHF. The CDR3 DNA reads as TGCGCCAGCAGCCAAGATAGTCAGGAGTTTATGCAGCCCCAGCATTTT.

This clonotype was recorded many times. V usage is TRBV4-2 and J usage is TRBJ1-6, with D perhaps matching TRBD1 (5 bases). The CDR3 contains 17 residues. Germline V gives CDR1 LGHNA, CDR2 YNFKEQ. V lost 4 bases and J lost 6, with 19 bases in between. The CDR3 coding sequence is TGTGCCAGCAGCCGGGGGGTGAGGGAGACCCGTAATTCACCCCTCCACTTT. Amino acid sequence: CASSRGVRETRNSPLHF.

The rearrangement uses TRBV5-1 and TRBJ2-5; no definite D call. CDR1 and CDR2 from the germline V gene are SGHRS and YFSETQ. Trimming left V 1 base short and J 3 bases short, with 13 bases between. This CDR3 has 15 amino acids. The CDR3 reads CASSLSGRSKETQYF. Here the CDR3 DNA reads TGCGCCAGCAGCTTGAGTGGACGGAGTAAAGAGACCCAGTACTTC.

The sample holds many counts of this clonotype. The chain is built from TRBV7-8 and TRBJ2-3; tentative D call: TRBD2 (5 bases). The CDR3 length is 15 residues. The ends were cut back, 2 bases at V and 0 bases at J, with 9 bases in the middle. Germline values: CDR1 SGHVS, CDR2 FQNEAQ. In DNA, the CDR3 is TGTGCCAGCAGCTTACTACCGGGGAGCACAGATACGCAGTATTTT. This codes for CASSLLPGSTDTQYF.

The sample holds a few counts of this clonotype. CDR3 region: CASSGSFNYGYTF. CDR3 sequence (DNA): TGTGCCAGCAGTGGGAGTTTTAACTATGGCTACACCTTC. The gene calls are TRBV6-5 and TRBJ1-2, with unresolved D. V was pared by 5 bases and J by 1 base, with 8 bases between. The V gene's germline CDR1 is MNHEY and CDR2 SVGAGI. CDR3 length: 13 amino acids.